In its sample, the clone carrying this T cell receptor (beta chain) was seen many times. Per the study methods: The study built a papillary thyroid cancer distant-metastasis classifier from CDR3 differences across clinicopathological groups. TCRdb re-called clones from the PCR reads using MiXCR. These V and J calls originate from TCRdb's pipeline instead of the authors' own analysis. This sample carries 55,000 to 75,000 clones, about 17% of them seen once, and the ten largest clones take 10% to 15%. These data come from a study of metastatic and nonmetastatic thyroid tumors. Turning to the study itself: Comparison of repertoires was carried out across blood and tumor or nodule tissue from malignant and benign thyroid patients.

This CDR3 region has 14 residues. Germline V gene data show CDR1 as MNHEY and CDR2 as SMNVEV (reference sequence). The V gene lost 8 bases and the J gene lost 5 bases, with 13 bases spanning the gap. Thyroid surgery had not been preceded by any treatment in any patient. The clonotype originates from a female donor with papillary thyroid cancer or a benign thyroid nodule (not recorded which). Some clones in this sample may be carry-over from other donors' samples. The V gene is TRBV27, the J gene TRBJ1-6; D ambiguous. Sequenced material: blood. CDR3 sequence (DNA): TGTGCCAGCGGCCGGGAAAGGGATAATTCACCCCTCCACTTT. Its protein product is CASGRERDNSPLHF.